This T cell receptor beta chain was observed in a study of graft-versus-host responses after intestinal transplantation. With regard to this clone: Its antigen is undetermined.

Only in-frame clones appear in the TCRdb table, and some are missing; sequencing was by immunoSEQ multiplex PCR. The sample consists of tens of thousands of clones, around 94% of them appearing once. This receptor was taken from a human donor who was the organ donor for an intestinal transplant. This sample comprised unstimulated CD4+ T cells sorted from spleen or lymph node cells, obtained before transplant.

The CDR3 coding sequence is TGCGCCAGCAGATACGGGGGCTTAATGAACACTGAAGCTTTCTTT. Its protein product is CASRYGGLMNTEAFF. The chain carries TRBV4-1 and TRBJ1-1; tentatively, D is TRBD1 (6 bases). Trimming left V 6 bases short and J 0 bases short, with 14 bases between. Germline CDR1 is MGHRA and CDR2 is YSYEKL. The CDR3 extends over 15 amino acids.